This T cell receptor (beta chain) emerged from a study of radiotherapy plus CTLA-4 blockade in lung cancer. About the research overall: Disease control was achieved by 31% of patients, and objective responses by 18%.

As regards this clone: Its target is not known. The sample holds other DNA sequences that translate to the same CDR3.

Receiving focal radiation plus CTLA-4 blockade with ipilimumab were patients who had chemo-refractory metastatic non-small-cell lung cancer. V was pared by 0 bases and J by 2 bases, with 9 bases between. The CDR3 contains 15 residues. The V gene's germline CDR1 is SGHRS and CDR2 YFSETQ. Study observations and caveats: Radiotherapy was combined with ipilimumab, and tumor-derived TCR clones then expanded in blood. Per reports, early blood T cell clone dynamics, plus interferon-beta, forecast response most strongly.

This table comes from immunoSEQ multiplex PCR, and its TCRdb copy is limited to in-frame clones, with some not included. The sample records about 59,000 clones, around three quarters being singletons. The chain carries TRBV5-1 and TRBJ1-5; D may be TRBD1 (6 bases). The source was peripheral blood, collected from a patient treated with radiotherapy plus ipilimumab. The receptor was derived from a human donor with non-small cell lung cancer whose response to radiotherapy plus ipilimumab could not be evaluated. CDR3 nucleotide sequence: TGCGCCAGCAGCTTGGCGCCAGGGGGCAATCAGCCCCAGCATTTT. As protein: CASSLAPGGNQPQHF.